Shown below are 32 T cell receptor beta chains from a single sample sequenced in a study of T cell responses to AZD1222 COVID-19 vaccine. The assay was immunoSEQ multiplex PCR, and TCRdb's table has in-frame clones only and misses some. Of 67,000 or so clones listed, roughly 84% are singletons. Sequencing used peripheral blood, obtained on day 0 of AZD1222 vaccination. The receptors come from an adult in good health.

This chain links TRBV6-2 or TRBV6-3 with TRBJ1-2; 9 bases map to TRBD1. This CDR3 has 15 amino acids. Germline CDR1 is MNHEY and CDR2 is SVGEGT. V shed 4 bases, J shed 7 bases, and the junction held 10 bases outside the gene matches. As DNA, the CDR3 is TGTGCCAGCAGTTCAACCGGGACAGGGTTGACTGGCTACACCTTC. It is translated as CASSSTGTGLTGYTF.

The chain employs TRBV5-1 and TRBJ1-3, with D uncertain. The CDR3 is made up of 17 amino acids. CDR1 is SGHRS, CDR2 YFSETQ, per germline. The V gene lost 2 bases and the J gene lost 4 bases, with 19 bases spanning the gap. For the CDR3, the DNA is TGCGCCAGCAGCTTCCTTCCTCTGGGCAGTCTCGGAAACACCATATATTTT. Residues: CASSFLPLGSLGNTIYF.

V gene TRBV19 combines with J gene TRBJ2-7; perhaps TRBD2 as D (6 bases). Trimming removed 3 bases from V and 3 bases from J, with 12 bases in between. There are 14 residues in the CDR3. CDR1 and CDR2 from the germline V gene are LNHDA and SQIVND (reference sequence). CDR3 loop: CASSIGWRDYEQYF. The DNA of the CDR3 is TGTGCCAGTAGTATCGGTTGGAGGGACTACGAGCAGTACTTC.

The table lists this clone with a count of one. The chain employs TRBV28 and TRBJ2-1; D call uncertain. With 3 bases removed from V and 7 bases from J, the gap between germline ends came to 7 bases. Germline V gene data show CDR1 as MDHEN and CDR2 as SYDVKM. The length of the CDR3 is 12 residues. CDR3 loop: CASSLRWNEQFF. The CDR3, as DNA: TGTGCCAGCAGTTTGCGGTGGAATGAGCAGTTCTTC.

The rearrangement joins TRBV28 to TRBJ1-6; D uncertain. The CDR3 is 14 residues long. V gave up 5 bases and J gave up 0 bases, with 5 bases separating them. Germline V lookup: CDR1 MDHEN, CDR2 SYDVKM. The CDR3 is CASSPSSYNSPLHF. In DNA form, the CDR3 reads TGTGCCAGCAGTCCGAGCTCCTATAATTCACCCCTCCACTTT.

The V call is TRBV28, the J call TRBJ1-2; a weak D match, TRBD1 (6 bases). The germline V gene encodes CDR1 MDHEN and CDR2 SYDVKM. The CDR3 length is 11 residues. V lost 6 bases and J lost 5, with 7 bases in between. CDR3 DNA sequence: TGTGCCAGCAGCAGGGGTTATGGCTACACCTTC. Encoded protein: CASSRGYGYTF.

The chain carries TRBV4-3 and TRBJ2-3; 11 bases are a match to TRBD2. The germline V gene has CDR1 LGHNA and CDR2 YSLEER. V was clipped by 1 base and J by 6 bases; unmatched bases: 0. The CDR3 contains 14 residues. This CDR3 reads CASSQGTSGDTQYF. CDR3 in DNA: TGCGCCAGCAGCCAAGGGACTAGCGGGGATACGCAGTATTTT.

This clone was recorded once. Written as DNA, the CDR3 is TGTGCCAGCAGTGGGCAGGGACGCGGCTACACCTTC. Its protein is CASSGQGRGYTF. The V and J genes are TRBV25-1 and TRBJ1-2, with TRBD1 as a possible D gene (5 bases). This CDR3 is 12 amino acids long. V dropped 4 bases and J dropped 8 bases, with 11 bases sitting between them. CDR1 is MGHDK and CDR2 is SYGVNS in the germline V gene.

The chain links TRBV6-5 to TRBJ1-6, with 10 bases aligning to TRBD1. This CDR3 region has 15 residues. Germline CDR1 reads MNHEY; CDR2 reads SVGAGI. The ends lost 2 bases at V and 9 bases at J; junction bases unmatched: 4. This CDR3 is CASSYRDRGLSPLHF. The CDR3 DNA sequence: TGTGCCAGCAGTTACAGGGACAGGGGCCTTTCACCCCTCCACTTT.

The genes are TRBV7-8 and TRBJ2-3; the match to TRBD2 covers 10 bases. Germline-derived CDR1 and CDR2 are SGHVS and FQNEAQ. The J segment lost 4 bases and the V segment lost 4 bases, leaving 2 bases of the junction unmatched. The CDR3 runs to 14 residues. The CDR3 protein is CASSWSGGADTQYF. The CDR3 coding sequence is TGTGCCAGCAGCTGGAGCGGGGGGGCAGATACGCAGTATTTT.

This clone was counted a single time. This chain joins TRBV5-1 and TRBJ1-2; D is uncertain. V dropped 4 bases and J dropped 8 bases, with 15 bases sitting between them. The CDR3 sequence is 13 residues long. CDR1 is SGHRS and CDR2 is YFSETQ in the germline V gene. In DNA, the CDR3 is TGCGCCAGCAGCCCGGACTCGGTTCCCGGCTACACCTTC. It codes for CASSPDSVPGYTF.

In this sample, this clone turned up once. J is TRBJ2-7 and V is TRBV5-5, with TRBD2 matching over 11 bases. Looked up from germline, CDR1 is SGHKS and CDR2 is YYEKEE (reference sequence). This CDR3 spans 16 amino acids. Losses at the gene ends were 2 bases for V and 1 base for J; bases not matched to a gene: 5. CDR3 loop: CASSFSGGADSYEQYF. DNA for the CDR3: TGTGCCAGCAGCTTTAGCGGGGGGGCCGATTCCTACGAGCAGTACTTC.

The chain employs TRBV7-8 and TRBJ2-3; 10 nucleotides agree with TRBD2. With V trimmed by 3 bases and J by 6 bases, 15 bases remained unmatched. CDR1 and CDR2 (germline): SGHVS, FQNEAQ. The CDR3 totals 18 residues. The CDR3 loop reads CASSLGRLSGGQADTQYF. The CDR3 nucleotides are TGTGCCAGCAGCTTGGGTCGCCTTAGCGGGGGGCAAGCGGATACGCAGTATTTT.

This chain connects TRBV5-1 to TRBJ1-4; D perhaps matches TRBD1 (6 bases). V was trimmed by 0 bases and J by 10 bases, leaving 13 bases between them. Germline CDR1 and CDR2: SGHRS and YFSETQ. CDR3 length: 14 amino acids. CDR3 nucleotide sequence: TGCGCCAGCAGCTTGGAGGGGGACGCCGGAAAACTGTTTTTT. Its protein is CASSLEGDAGKLFF.

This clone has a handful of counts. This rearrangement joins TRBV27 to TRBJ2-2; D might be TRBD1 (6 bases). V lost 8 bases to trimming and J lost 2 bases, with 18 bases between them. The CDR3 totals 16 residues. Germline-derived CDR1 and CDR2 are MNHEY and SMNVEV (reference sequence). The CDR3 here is CASSQGTPDNTGELFF. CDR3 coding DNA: TGTGCCAGCTCTCAGGGGACACCCGATAACACCGGGGAGCTGTTTTTT.

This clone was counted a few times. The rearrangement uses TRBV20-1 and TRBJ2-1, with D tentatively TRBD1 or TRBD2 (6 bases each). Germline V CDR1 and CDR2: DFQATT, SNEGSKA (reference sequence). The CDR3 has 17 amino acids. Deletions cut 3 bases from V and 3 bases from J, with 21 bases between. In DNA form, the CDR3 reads TGCAGTGCTAGTGGGGGTTGGGGGGCGAGAGACTACAATGAGCAGTTCTTC. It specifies CSASGGWGARDYNEQFF.

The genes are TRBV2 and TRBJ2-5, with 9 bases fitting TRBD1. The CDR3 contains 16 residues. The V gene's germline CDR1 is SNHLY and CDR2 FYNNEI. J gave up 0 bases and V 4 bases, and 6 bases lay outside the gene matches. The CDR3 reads CASSGIGTGNQETQYF. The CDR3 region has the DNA TGTGCCAGCAGTGGGATCGGGACAGGGAACCAAGAGACCCAGTACTTC.

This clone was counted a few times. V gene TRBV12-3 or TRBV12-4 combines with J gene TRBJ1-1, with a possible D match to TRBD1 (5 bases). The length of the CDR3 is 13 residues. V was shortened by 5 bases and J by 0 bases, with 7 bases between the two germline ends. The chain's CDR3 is CASSIQVNTEAFF. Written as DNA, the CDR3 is TGTGCCAGCAGTATACAGGTGAACACTGAAGCTTTCTTT.

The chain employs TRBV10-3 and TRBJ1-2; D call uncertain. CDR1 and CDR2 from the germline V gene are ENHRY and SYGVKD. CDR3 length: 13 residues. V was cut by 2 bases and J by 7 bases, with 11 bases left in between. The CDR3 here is CAISETAKGGYTF. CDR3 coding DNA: TGTGCCATCAGTGAGACCGCGAAGGGTGGCTACACCTTC.

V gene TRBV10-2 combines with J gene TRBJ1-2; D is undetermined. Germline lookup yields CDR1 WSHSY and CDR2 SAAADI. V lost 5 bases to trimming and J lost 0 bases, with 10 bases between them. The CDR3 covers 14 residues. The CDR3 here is CASSKSQTNYGYTF. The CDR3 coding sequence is TGCGCCAGCAGTAAGAGCCAAACTAACTATGGCTACACCTTC.

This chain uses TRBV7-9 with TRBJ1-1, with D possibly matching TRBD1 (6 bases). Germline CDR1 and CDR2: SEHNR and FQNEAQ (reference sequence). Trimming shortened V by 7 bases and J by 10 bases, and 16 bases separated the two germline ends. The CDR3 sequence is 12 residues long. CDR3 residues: CASTWAGASAFF. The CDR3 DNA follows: TGTGCCAGCACCTGGGCGGGGGCTTCAGCTTTCTTT.

In DNA, the CDR3 is TGTGCCTGGAGTGAAGCCGGGGGGAATTCACCCCTCCACTTT. It is translated as CAWSEAGGNSPLHF. The chain joins TRBV30 to TRBJ1-6; perhaps TRBD1 as D (5 bases). The CDR3 is 14 amino acids. CDR1 is GTSNPN and CDR2 is SVGIG in the germline V gene (reference sequence). With 1 base removed from V and 7 bases from J, the gap between germline ends came to 11 bases.

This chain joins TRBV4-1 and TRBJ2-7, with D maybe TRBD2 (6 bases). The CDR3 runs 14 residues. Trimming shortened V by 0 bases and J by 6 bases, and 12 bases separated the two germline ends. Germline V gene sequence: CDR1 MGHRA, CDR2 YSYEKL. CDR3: CASSQDSSDREQYF. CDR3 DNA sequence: TGCGCCAGCAGCCAAGACTCTAGCGATCGCGAGCAGTACTTC.

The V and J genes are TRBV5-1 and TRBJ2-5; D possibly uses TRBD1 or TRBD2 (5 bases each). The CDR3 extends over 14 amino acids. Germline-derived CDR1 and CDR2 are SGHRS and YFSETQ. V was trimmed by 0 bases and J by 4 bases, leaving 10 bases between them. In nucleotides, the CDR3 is TGCGCCAGCAGCTTGGCCTCTGGGACAGAGACCCAGTACTTC. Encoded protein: CASSLASGTETQYF.

Written as DNA, the CDR3 is TGTGCCAGCAGCTCAGCGCCTAGCGGGGCCTCCGGGGAGCTGTTTTTT. Translated: CASSSAPSGASGELFF. The J gene is TRBJ2-2, the V gene TRBV5-5; 9 nucleotides align to TRBD2. Losses at the gene ends were 3 bases for V and 6 bases for J; bases not matched to a gene: 9. CDR3 length equals 16 residues. The germline V gene encodes CDR1 SGHKS and CDR2 YYEKEE (reference sequence).

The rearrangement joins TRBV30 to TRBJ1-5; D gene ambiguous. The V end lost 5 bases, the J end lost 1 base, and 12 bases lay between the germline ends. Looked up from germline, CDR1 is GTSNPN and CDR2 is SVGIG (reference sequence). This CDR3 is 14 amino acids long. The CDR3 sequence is CAWGAGYSNQPQHF. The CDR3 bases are TGTGCCTGGGGTGCTGGGTACAGCAATCAGCCCCAGCATTTT.

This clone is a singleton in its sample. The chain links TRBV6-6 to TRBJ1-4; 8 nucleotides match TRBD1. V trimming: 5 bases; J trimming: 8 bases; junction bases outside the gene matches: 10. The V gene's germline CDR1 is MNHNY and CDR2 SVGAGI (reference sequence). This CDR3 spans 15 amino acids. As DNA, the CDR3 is TGTGCCAGCAGTGATGGACAGGGAGCGAACGAAAAACTGTTTTTT. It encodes CASSDGQGANEKLFF.

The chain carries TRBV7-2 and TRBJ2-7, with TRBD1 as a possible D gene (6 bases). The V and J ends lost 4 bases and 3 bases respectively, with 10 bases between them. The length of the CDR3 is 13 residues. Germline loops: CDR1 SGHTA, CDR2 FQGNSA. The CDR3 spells CASSSGQIYEQYF. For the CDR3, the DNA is TGTGCCAGCAGCTCGGGACAAATCTACGAGCAGTACTTC.

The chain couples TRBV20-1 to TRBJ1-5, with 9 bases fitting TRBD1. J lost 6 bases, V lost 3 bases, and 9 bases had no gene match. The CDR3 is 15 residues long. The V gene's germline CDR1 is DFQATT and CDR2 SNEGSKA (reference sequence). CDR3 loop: CSASPGTGPGQPQHF. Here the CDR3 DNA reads TGCAGTGCTAGTCCAGGGACAGGGCCCGGTCAGCCCCAGCATTTT.

CDR3 coding DNA: TGTGCCAGTAGTACCTCTACAGGGGCAACTAATGAAAAACTGTTTTTT. Protein sequence: CASSTSTGATNEKLFF. The V and J genes are TRBV19 and TRBJ1-4, with 7 bases matching TRBD1. J gave up 0 bases and V 4 bases, and 5 bases lay outside the gene matches. The CDR3 is made up of 16 amino acids. The V gene's germline CDR1 is LNHDA and CDR2 SQIVND (reference sequence).

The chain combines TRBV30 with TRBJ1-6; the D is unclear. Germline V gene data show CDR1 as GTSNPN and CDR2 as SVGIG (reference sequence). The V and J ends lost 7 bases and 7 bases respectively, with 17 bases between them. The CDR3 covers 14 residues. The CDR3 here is CASRRGYLNSPLHF. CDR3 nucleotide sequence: TGTGCCTCGAGGCGCGGGTACCTCAATTCACCCCTCCACTTT.

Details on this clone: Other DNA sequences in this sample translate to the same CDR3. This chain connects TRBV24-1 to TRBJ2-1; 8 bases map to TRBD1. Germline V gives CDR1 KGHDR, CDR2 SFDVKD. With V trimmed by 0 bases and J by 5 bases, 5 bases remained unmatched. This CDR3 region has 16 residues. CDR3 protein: CATSDLRGTGNNEQFF. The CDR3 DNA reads TGTGCCACCAGTGATTTGCGTGGGACAGGTAACAATGAGCAGTTCTTC.